Following are 14 T cell receptor beta chains from one sample sequenced in a study of T-cell memory formation after mild COVID-19. TCRdb fed the 5' RACE reads into MiXCR, producing one record per CDR3 protein. Here the sample spans 180,000 or so distinct CDR3 sequences, roughly 16% being singletons. Sample: PBMCs or a T cell subset sorted from them (not recorded which). Receptors were obtained from an adult woman who had mild COVID-19 (a few samples of this study predate the infection). Cell type and time point are not known.

This clonotype has a handful of counts. The chain recombines TRBV4-1 with TRBJ1-5, with 8 nucleotides matching TRBD1. The germline V gene encodes CDR1 MGHRA and CDR2 YSYEKL. This CDR3 spans 16 amino acids. The ends lost 3 bases at V and 4 bases at J; junction bases unmatched: 8. Here the CDR3 reads CASSHQGQGSNQPQHF. CDR3 nucleotide sequence: TGCGCCAGCAGCCACCAAGGACAGGGAAGTAATCAGCCCCAGCATTTT.

This clonotype was observed a few times. The chain carries TRBV5-1 and TRBJ2-7, with TRBD2 identical over 11 bases. This CDR3 contains 14 residues. The germline gives CDR1 SGHRS, CDR2 YFSETQ. Losses at the gene ends were 4 bases for V and 6 bases for J; bases not matched to a gene: 6. In nucleotides, the CDR3 is TGCGCCAGCAGCGACGGACTAGCGGGTCTCGAGCAGTACTTC. Encoded protein: CASSDGLAGLEQYF.

Ten or more counts support this clonotype. The chain has TRBV7-9 and TRBJ2-4, with D possibly matching TRBD2 (6 bases). V was trimmed by 4 bases and J by 1 base, leaving 20 bases between them. The CDR3 is 18 residues long. CDR1 and CDR2 from the germline V gene are SEHNR and FQNEAQ (reference sequence). The CDR3 DNA reads as TGTGCCAGCAGCTCCGGGGGTTGGCTCGAGGCGGCCAAAAACATTCAGTACTTC. Protein: CASSSGGWLEAAKNIQYF. Looking up the rest from reference TRBV7-9 and TRBJ2-4 gives the full variable domain: DTGVSQNPRHKITKRGQNVTFRCDPISEHNRLYWYRQTLGQGPEFLTYFQNEAQLEKSRLLSDRFSAERPKGSFSTLEIQRTEQGDSAMYLCASSSGGWLEAAKNIQYFGAGTRLSVL.

This chain joins TRBV5-6 and TRBJ2-1, with 7 bases that match TRBD1. The CDR3 sequence is 16 residues long. CDR1 is SGHDT, CDR2 YYEEEE, per germline. V trimming: 0 bases; J trimming: 0 bases; junction bases outside the gene matches: 3. In DNA form, the CDR3 reads TGTGCCAGCAGCTTGGGGGACAGATTCTCCTACAATGAGCAGTTCTTC. The encoded protein is CASSLGDRFSYNEQFF.

This sequence joins TRBV6-5 and TRBJ2-2; the D is unclear. Germline values: CDR1 MNHEY, CDR2 SVGAGI. The CDR3 is 14 amino acids. Trimming took off 0 bases at V and 4 bases at J, with 6 bases between the two ends. This CDR3 is CASSYSLLTGELFF. The CDR3 coding sequence is TGTGCCAGCAGTTACTCCCTACTCACCGGGGAGCTGTTTTTT.

This clonotype showed up just a few times. V is TRBV5-1 and J is TRBJ1-5, with D unclear. This CDR3 contains 13 residues. Germline CDR1 reads SGHRS; CDR2 reads YFSETQ. Trimming shortened V by 0 bases and J by 6 bases, and 7 bases separated the two germline ends. CDR3 DNA sequence: TGCGCCAGCAGCTTGGGACCCAGTCAGCCCCAGCATTTT. It codes for CASSLGPSQPQHF.

CDR3 sequence (DNA): TGCGCCAGCAGCCCGGACACCCAAGAGACCCAGTACTTC. Amino acids: CASSPDTQETQYF. V usage is TRBV5-1 and J usage is TRBJ2-5; a weak D match, TRBD1 (5 bases). Trimming left V 4 bases short and J 1 base short, with 8 bases between. The CDR3 totals 13 residues. The germline V gene encodes CDR1 SGHRS and CDR2 YFSETQ.

The V and J genes are TRBV27 and TRBJ2-7; 13 nucleotides match TRBD2. V gave up 7 bases and J gave up 2 bases; unmatched junction bases: 2. CDR3 length: 14 amino acids. From germline, CDR1 is MNHEY and CDR2 SMNVEV (reference sequence). The CDR3 DNA sequence: TGTGCCAGCAAAACTAGCGGGGGGGCCTACGAGCAGTACTTC. Its protein is CASKTSGGAYEQYF.

The chain links TRBV27 to TRBJ2-2, with D possibly TRBD2 on 5 matching bases. The CDR3 length is 16 residues. Between the trimmed V and J ends, which lost 4 bases and 9 bases, there was a span of 21 bases. Germline CDR1 and CDR2: MNHEY and SMNVEV (reference sequence). The CDR3 spells CASSYLAIEGERELFF. In DNA form, the CDR3 reads TGTGCCAGCAGTTACCTCGCCATCGAGGGTGAGCGGGAGCTGTTTTTT.

V is TRBV12-3 or TRBV12-4 and J is TRBJ1-2, with 7 bases aligning to TRBD1. After removal of 3 bases from V and 4 bases from J, the junction contained 5 bases not matched to a gene. This CDR3 has 14 residues. Here the CDR3 DNA reads TGTGCCAGCAGTTTTGCGACAGGGCCCTATGGCTACACCTTC. It yields the protein CASSFATGPYGYTF.

This clonotype appeared a few times. The chain uses TRBV4-1 and TRBJ2-1, with D unclear. Trimming stripped 0 bases from V and 3 bases from J, with 9 bases between. The CDR3 has 15 residues. The germline CDR1 and CDR2 sequences are MGHRA and YSYEKL. The CDR3 spells CASSQDSINYNEQFF. The CDR3 nucleotides read TGCGCCAGCAGCCAAGATAGTATAAACTACAATGAGCAGTTCTTC.

This clonotype appeared a few times. The genes are TRBV12-3 or TRBV12-4 and TRBJ1-1; 7 positions match TRBD1. The CDR3 is made up of 14 amino acids. Trimming cost V 7 bases and J 5 bases; bases outside gene matches: 10. In DNA form, the CDR3 reads TGTGCCAGCACCCTAGGGGGCGCGTCGACTGAAGCTTTCTTT. This sequence encodes CASTLGGASTEAFF.

V is TRBV7-2 and J is TRBJ2-3, with no clear D. The germline V gene has CDR1 SGHTA and CDR2 FQGNSA. With 5 bases removed from V and 0 bases from J, the gap between germline ends came to 15 bases. CDR3 length equals 16 residues. DNA of the CDR3: TGTGCCAGCAGCACCCGGACCCGCTACAGCACAGATACGCAGTATTTT. Residues: CASSTRTRYSTDTQYF.

This chain links TRBV4-3 with TRBJ2-1; the match to TRBD2 covers 11 bases. Germline lookup yields CDR1 LGHNA and CDR2 YSLEER. V shed 1 base, J shed 9 bases, and the junction held 5 bases outside the gene matches. This CDR3 spans 15 amino acids. The CDR3: CASSQVTSGSGEQFF. Here the CDR3 DNA reads TGCGCCAGCAGCCAAGTAACTAGCGGGAGCGGTGAGCAGTTCTTC.